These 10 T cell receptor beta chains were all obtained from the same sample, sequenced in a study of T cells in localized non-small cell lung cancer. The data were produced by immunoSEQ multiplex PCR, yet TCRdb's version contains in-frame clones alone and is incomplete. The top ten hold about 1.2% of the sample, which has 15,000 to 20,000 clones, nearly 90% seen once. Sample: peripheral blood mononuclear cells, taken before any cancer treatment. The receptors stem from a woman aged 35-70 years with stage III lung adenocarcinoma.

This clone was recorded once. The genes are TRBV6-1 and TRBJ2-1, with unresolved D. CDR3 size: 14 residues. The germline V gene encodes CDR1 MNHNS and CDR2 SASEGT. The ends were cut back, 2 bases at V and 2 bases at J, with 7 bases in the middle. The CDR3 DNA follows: TGTGCCAGCAGTGAACACGGGCCCTACAATGAGCAGTTCTTC. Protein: CASSEHGPYNEQFF.

In nucleotides, the CDR3 is TGTGCCAGCAGTTCCCTAGGGTATCCGGCTGAAAAACTGTTTTTT. Translated: CASSSLGYPAEKLFF. This chain joins TRBV28 and TRBJ1-4, with D unresolved. Germline lookup yields CDR1 MDHEN and CDR2 SYDVKM. This CDR3 spans 15 amino acids. The ends were cut back, 4 bases at V and 7 bases at J, with 16 bases in the middle.

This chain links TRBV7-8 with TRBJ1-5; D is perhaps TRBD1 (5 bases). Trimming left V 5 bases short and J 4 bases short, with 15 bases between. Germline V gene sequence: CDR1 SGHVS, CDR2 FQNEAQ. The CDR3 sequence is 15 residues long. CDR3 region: CASSLGQGKNQPQHF. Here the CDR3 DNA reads TGTGCCAGCAGCCTGGGGCAGGGTAAGAATCAGCCCCAGCATTTT.

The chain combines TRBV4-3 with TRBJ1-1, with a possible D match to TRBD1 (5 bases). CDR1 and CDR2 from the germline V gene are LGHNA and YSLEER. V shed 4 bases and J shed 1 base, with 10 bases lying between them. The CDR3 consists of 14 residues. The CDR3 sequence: CASSPNRPNTEAFF. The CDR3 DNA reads TGCGCCAGCAGCCCTAACAGGCCGAACACTGAAGCTTTCTTT.

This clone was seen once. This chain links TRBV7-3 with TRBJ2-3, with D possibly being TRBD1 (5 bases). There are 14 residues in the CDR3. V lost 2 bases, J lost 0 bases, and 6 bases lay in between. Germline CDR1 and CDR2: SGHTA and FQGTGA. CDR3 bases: TGTGCCAGCAGCTTAGGGGCTAGCACAGATACGCAGTATTTT. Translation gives CASSLGASTDTQYF.

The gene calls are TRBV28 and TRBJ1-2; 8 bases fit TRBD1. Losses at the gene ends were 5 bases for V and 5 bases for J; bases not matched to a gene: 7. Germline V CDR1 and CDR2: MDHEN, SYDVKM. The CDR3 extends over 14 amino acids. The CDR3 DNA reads TGTGCCAGCAGTCGACGGACAGGGTGGTATGGCTACACCTTC. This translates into CASSRRTGWYGYTF.

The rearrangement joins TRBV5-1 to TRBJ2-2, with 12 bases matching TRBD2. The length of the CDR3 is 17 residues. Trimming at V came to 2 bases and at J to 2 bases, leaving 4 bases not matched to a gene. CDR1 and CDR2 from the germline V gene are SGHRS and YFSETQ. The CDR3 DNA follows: TGCGCCAGCAGCTTCCCACTAGCGGGAGGTAACACCGGGGAGCTGTTTTTT. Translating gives CASSFPLAGGNTGELFF. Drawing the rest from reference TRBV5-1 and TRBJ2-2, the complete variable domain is KAGVTQTPRYLIKTRGQQVTLSCSPISGHRSVSWYQQTPGQGLQFLFEYFSETQRNKGNFPGRFSGRQFSNSRSEMNVSTLELGDSALYLCASSFPLAGGNTGELFFGEGSRLTVL.

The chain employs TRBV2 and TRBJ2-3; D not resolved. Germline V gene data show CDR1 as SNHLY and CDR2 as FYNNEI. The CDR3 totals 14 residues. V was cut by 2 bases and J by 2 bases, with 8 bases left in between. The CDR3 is CASSETQNTDTQYF. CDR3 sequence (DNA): TGTGCCAGCAGTGAAACACAAAACACAGATACGCAGTATTTT.

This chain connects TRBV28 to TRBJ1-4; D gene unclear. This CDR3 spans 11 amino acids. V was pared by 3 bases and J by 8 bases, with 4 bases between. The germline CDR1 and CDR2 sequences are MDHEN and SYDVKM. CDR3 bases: TGTGCCAGCAGTTTGAGGGAAAAACTGTTTTTT. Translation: CASSLREKLFF.

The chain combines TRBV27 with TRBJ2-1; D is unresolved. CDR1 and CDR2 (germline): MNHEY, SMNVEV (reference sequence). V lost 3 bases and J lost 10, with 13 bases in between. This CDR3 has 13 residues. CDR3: CASSFRARTEQFF. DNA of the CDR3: TGTGCCAGCAGTTTTAGGGCTAGAACAGAGCAGTTCTTC.